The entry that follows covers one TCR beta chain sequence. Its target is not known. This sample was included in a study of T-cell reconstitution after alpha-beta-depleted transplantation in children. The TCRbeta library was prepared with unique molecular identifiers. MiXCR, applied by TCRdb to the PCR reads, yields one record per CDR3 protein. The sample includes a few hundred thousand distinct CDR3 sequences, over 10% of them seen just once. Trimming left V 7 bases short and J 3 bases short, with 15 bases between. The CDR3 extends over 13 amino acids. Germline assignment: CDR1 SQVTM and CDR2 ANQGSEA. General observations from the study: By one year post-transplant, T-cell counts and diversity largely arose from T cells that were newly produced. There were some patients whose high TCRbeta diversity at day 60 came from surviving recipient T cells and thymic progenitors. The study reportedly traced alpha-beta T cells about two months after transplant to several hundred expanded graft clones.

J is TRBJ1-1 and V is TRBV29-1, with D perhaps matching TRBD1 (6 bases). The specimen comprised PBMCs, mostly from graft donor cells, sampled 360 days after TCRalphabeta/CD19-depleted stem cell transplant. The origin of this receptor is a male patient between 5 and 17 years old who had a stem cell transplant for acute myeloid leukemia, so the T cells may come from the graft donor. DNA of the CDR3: TGCAGCGCCCAGACAGGCGGGGACACTGAAGCTTTCTTT. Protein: CSAQTGGDTEAFF.